These 18 T cell receptor beta chains were sequenced from one sample in a study of cytomegalovirus exposure and HLA in healthy donors. Use of 60 Vbeta and 13 Jbeta primers characterized the PCR. The assay was immunoSEQ multiplex PCR, and TCRdb's table has in-frame clones only and misses some. This sample has roughly 100,000 clones, with 55% to 80% found just once. The sample was PBMCs. Receptors were obtained from a human donor in good health.

This clone was picked up a small number of times. This chain uses TRBV5-1 with TRBJ2-2; the match to TRBD1 covers 8 bases. The CDR3 spans 15 residues. Trimming at V came to 4 bases and at J to 1 base, leaving 3 bases not matched to a gene. Germline lookup yields CDR1 SGHRS and CDR2 YFSETQ. CDR3 in amino acids: CASSMGQVNTGELFF. The CDR3 coding sequence is TGCGCCAGCAGCATGGGACAGGTGAACACCGGGGAGCTGTTTTTT.

V usage is TRBV7-9 and J usage is TRBJ2-7; 7 bases match TRBD2. V was clipped by 5 bases and J by 1 base; unmatched bases: 11. This CDR3 comprises 16 residues. Germline loops: CDR1 SEHNR, CDR2 FQNEAQ (reference sequence). DNA of the CDR3: TGTGCCAGCAGCCCCTGGGGCGGGAGAGAGTCCTACGAGCAGTACTTC. It yields the protein CASSPWGGRESYEQYF.

The chain is built from TRBV19 and TRBJ2-5; a weak D match, TRBD2 (6 bases). Trimming took off 4 bases at V and 4 bases at J, with 19 bases between the two ends. The CDR3 sequence is 16 residues long. The germline CDR1 and CDR2 sequences are LNHDA and SQIVND (reference sequence). The chain's CDR3 is CASSTHGTPFGETQYF. CDR3 DNA sequence: TGTGCCAGTAGTACCCATGGGACTCCCTTCGGAGAGACCCAGTACTTC.

The genes are TRBV19 and TRBJ2-2; TRBD2 matches at 13 bases. Per germline, CDR1 LNHDA and CDR2 SQIVND (reference sequence). The CDR3 runs 18 residues. Trimming at V came to 4 bases and at J to 3 bases, leaving 8 bases not matched to a gene. In nucleotides, the CDR3 is TGTGCCAGTAGTACCGGACTAGCGGGAGTAGTGGACACCGGGGAGCTGTTTTTT. Encoded protein: CASSTGLAGVVDTGELFF.

The chain couples TRBV7-2 to TRBJ2-3; tentatively, D is TRBD1 (8 bases). CDR3 size: 18 residues. Trimming shortened V by 2 bases and J by 8 bases, and 26 bases separated the two germline ends. Germline V gives CDR1 SGHTA, CDR2 FQGNSA. The CDR3 protein is CASSLSPPTGARGGTQYF. The CDR3 region has the DNA TGTGCCAGCAGCTTATCCCCGCCGACAGGGGCCAGGGGGGGTACGCAGTATTTT.

This clone has only one observation. This chain connects TRBV7-3 to TRBJ1-1, with D possibly TRBD1 on 6 matching bases. CDR3 length: 15 amino acids. CDR1 and CDR2 (germline): SGHTA, FQGTGA. V was clipped by 5 bases and J by 4 bases, with 17 bases between them. CDR3 sequence reads: CASSPGVRETTEAFF. CDR3 bases: TGTGCCAGCAGCCCAGGGGTAAGGGAGACCACTGAAGCTTTCTTT.

The chain is built from TRBV7-9 and TRBJ2-3; 7 positions agree with TRBD2. V dropped 2 bases and J dropped 4; count of bases not matched to a gene: 9. Germline V gene lookup returns CDR1 SEHNR and CDR2 FQNEAQ (reference sequence). The CDR3 sequence is 16 residues long. The CDR3 protein is CASSLSLREGADTQYF. DNA of the CDR3: TGTGCCAGCAGCTTATCCCTCAGGGAGGGAGCAGATACGCAGTATTTT.

The chain has TRBV30 and TRBJ1-5; 8 nucleotides agree with TRBD1. V lost 1 base, J lost 7 bases, and 3 bases stayed unmatched. Germline V gene data show CDR1 as GTSNPN and CDR2 as SVGIG (reference sequence). The CDR3 length is 13 residues. The CDR3 protein is CAWSGTGGQPQHF. As DNA, the CDR3 is TGTGCCTGGAGTGGTACAGGGGGACAGCCCCAGCATTTT.

This clone was observed a handful of times. The chain joins TRBV5-6 to TRBJ2-1, with 9 bases fitting TRBD1. Germline trimming cut 4 bases from V and 2 bases from J; bases unmatched to any gene: 7. CDR1 and CDR2 (germline): SGHDT, YYEEEE. The CDR3 is 16 residues long. Here the CDR3 DNA reads TGTGCCAGCAGCGAAACCGGGACAGGGCCCTACAATGAGCAGTTCTTC. As protein: CASSETGTGPYNEQFF. Supplemented by reference TRBV5-6 and TRBJ2-1, the full variable domain reads DAGVTQSPTHLIKTRGQQVTLRCSPKSGHDTVSWYQQALGQGPQFIFQYYEEEERQRGNFPDRFSGHQFPNYSSELNVNALLLGDSALYLCASSETGTGPYNEQFFGPGTRLTVL.

V and J are TRBV5-1 and TRBJ2-1; 8 bases are shared with TRBD2. The CDR3 length is 17 residues. The germline V gene has CDR1 SGHRS and CDR2 YFSETQ. The trim removed 4 bases at V and 6 bases at J, leaving 15 bases unmatched. CDR3 nucleotides: TGCGCCAGCAGCAGAACCAATCTAGCGGGCCGACTCAATGAGCAGTTCTTC. This sequence encodes CASSRTNLAGRLNEQFF.

The chain joins TRBV7-9 to TRBJ1-2; tentative D call: TRBD1 (5 bases). CDR3 length equals 14 residues. V lost 4 bases, J lost 5 bases, and 14 bases lay in between. The germline gives CDR1 SEHNR, CDR2 FQNEAQ (reference sequence). The CDR3 coding sequence is TGTGCCAGCAGCTCCCAGGGCCTCCCTTATGGCTACACCTTC. Translating gives CASSSQGLPYGYTF. Together with reference TRBV7-9 and TRBJ1-2, the CDR3 gives the full variable domain: DTGVSQNPRHKITKRGQNVTFRCDPISEHNRLYWYRQTLGQGPEFLTYFQNEAQLEKSRLLSDRFSAERPKGSFSTLEIQRTEQGDSAMYLCASSSQGLPYGYTFGSGTRLTVV.

This clone was found a few times. The chain uses TRBV29-1 and TRBJ2-1, with 7 positions matching TRBD2. Trimming cost V 4 bases and J 4 bases; bases outside gene matches: 13. The CDR3 length is 16 residues. The germline V gene has CDR1 SQVTM and CDR2 ANQGSEA. The CDR3 is CSVVSSGGSSYNEQFF. In DNA, the CDR3 is TGCAGCGTTGTTTCCTCGGGCGGGAGTTCTTACAATGAGCAGTTCTTC.

The V gene is TRBV4-1, the J gene TRBJ2-5; 12 nucleotides line up with TRBD2. With V trimmed by 4 bases and J by 1 base, 16 bases remained unmatched. This CDR3 comprises 20 residues. Germline V gene data show CDR1 as MGHRA and CDR2 as YSYEKL. CDR3 in amino acids: CASSPHWTSGTSSPQETQYF. For the CDR3, the DNA is TGCGCCAGCAGCCCGCATTGGACTAGCGGGACGTCTTCGCCCCAAGAGACCCAGTACTTC.

The rearrangement uses TRBV7-9 and TRBJ2-3; 11 nucleotides align to TRBD2. Germline V lookup: CDR1 SEHNR, CDR2 FQNEAQ (reference sequence). This CDR3 is built from 15 residues. V was pared by 3 bases and J by 5 bases, with 4 bases of the junction left unmatched. The CDR3 bases are TGTGCCAGCAGCTTCACTAGCGGGAGAATAGATACGCAGTATTTT. Amino acid sequence: CASSFTSGRIDTQYF.

V gene TRBV6-6 combines with J gene TRBJ1-1; 9 bases are a match to TRBD1. The CDR3 sequence is 16 residues long. J gave up 4 bases and V 6 bases, and 12 bases lay outside the gene matches. Germline lookup yields CDR1 MNHNY and CDR2 SVGAGI (reference sequence). The CDR3 region has the DNA TGTGCCAGCAGGCGGTCACCGGGACAGGGTGGCACTGAAGCTTTCTTT. Translation gives CASRRSPGQGGTEAFF.

The chain carries TRBV5-1 and TRBJ1-2, with no clear D. Germline CDR1 SGHRS, CDR2 YFSETQ. The CDR3 has 13 amino acids. V was clipped by 2 bases and J by 7 bases, with 12 bases between them. CDR3 loop: CASSFEGVVGYTF. The CDR3 region has the DNA TGCGCCAGCAGCTTTGAGGGAGTGGTTGGCTACACCTTC.

The chain uses TRBV7-3 and TRBJ2-1, with 8 bases that match TRBD2. After removal of 5 bases from V and 0 bases from J, the junction contained 3 bases not matched to a gene. Germline CDR1 reads SGHTA; CDR2 reads FQGTGA. The CDR3 covers 15 residues. CDR3 sequence: CASSPSGSSYNEQFF. The DNA for the CDR3 is TGTGCCAGCAGCCCCAGCGGGAGCTCCTACAATGAGCAGTTCTTC. The full variable domain, in which reference TRBV7-3 and TRBJ2-1 provide the parts outside the CDR3, is GAGVSQTPSNKVTEKGKYVELRCDPISGHTALYWYRQSLGQGPEFLIYFQGTGAADDSGLPNDRFFAVRPEGSVSTLKIQRTERGDSAVYLCASSPSGSSYNEQFFGPGTRLTVL.

This clone has just one count. The CDR3 sequence: CASSIVSRDSEAFF. The CDR3 bases are TGTGCCAGTAGTATAGTGAGCCGGGACAGTGAAGCTTTCTTT. The V and J genes are TRBV19 and TRBJ1-1, with 7 bases aligning to TRBD1. Germline V lookup: CDR1 LNHDA, CDR2 SQIVND (reference sequence). CDR3 length: 14 amino acids. Trimming cost V 1 base and J 7 bases; bases outside gene matches: 6.